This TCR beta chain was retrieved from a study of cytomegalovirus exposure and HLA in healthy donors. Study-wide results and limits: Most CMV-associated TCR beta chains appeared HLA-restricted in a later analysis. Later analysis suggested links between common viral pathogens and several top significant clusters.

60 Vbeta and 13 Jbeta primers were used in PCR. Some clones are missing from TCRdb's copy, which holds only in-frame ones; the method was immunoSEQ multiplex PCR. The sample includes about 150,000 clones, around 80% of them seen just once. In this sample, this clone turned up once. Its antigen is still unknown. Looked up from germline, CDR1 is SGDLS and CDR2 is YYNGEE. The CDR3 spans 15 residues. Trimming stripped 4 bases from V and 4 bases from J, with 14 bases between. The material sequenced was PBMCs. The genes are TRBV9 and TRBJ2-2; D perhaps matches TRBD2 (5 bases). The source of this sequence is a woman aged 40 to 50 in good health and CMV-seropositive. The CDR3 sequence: CASSREGPSTGELFF. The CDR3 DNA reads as TGTGCCAGCAGCCGAGAGGGCCCAAGCACCGGGGAGCTGTTTTTT.